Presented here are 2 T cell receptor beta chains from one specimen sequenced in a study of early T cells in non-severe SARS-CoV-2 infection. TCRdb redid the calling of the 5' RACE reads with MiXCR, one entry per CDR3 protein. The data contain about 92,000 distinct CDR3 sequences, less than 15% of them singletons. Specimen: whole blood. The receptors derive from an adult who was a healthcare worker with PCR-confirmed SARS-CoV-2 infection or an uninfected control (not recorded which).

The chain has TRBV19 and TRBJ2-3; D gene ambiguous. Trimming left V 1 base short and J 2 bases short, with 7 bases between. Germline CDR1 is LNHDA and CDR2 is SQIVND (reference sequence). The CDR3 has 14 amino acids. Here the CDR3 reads CASSIGPVTDTQYF. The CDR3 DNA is TGTGCCAGTAGTATAGGCCCTGTCACAGATACGCAGTATTTT.

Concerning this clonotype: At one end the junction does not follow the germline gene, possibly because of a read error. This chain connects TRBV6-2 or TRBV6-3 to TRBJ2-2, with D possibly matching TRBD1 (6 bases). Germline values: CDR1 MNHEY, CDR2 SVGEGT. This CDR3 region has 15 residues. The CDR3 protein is CAGSYLGADTGELFF. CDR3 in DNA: TGTGCCGGCAGTTACTTGGGGGCAGACACCGGGGAGCTGTTTTTT.